This passage covers 29 T cell receptor beta chains from one sample sequenced in a study of T cells in Graves' hyperthyroidism and ophthalmopathy. It was RNA transcripts that yielded the amplified TCR beta CDR3 regions. TCR CDR3 underwent first-round RT-PCR with the HTBI primer set. Each CDR3 protein gets one entry after TCRdb re-called the multiplex PCR reads with MiXCR. The repertoire includes roughly 700,000 distinct CDR3 sequences, over 35% of them detected once, and roughly 31% sits in the top ten. The sequencing input was blood. Source of these receptors: a woman between 40 and 50 years old with Graves' hyperthyroidism.

This clonotype was observed many times. The CDR3 spells CASSRDSRVSPLHF. As DNA, the CDR3 is TGTGCCAGCAGTCGGGACAGTCGGGTCTCACCCCTCCACTTT. The V call is TRBV28, the J call TRBJ1-6, with 7 bases lining up with TRBD1. The CDR3 extends over 14 amino acids. CDR1 and CDR2 from the germline V gene are MDHEN and SYDVKM. Trimming cost V 5 bases and J 10 bases; bases outside gene matches: 8.

The V and J genes are TRBV29-1 and TRBJ2-5; no clear D. V lost 4 bases to trimming and J lost 5 bases, with 11 bases between them. The CDR3 has 12 residues. The germline gives CDR1 SQVTM, CDR2 ANQGSEA. CDR3 nucleotides: TGCAGCGTTGGCGGAGTCGAGGAGACCCAGTACTTC. Amino acid sequence: CSVGGVEETQYF.

This clonotype was counted at least ten times. V is TRBV20-1 and J is TRBJ1-2, with no clear D. This CDR3 has 12 amino acids. Trimming cost V 2 bases and J 0 bases, with 4 bases left between them. CDR1 and CDR2 (germline): DFQATT, SNEGSKA (reference sequence). The DNA for the CDR3 is TGCAGTGCTAGAACGTCTAACTATGGCTACACCTTC. Translating gives CSARTSNYGYTF.

V and J are TRBV14 and TRBJ1-1; 8 positions match TRBD1. The trim removed 6 bases at V and 0 bases at J, leaving 6 bases unmatched. There are 15 residues in the CDR3. From germline, CDR1 is SGHDN and CDR2 FVKESK. This CDR3 reads CASSESGGVNTEAFF. CDR3 DNA sequence: TGTGCCAGCAGTGAATCAGGGGGCGTGAACACTGAAGCTTTCTTT.

The rearrangement joins TRBV9 to TRBJ1-5; D gene unclear. CDR1 and CDR2 from the germline V gene are SGDLS and YYNGEE. V was shortened by 0 bases and J by 4 bases, with 11 bases between the two germline ends. This CDR3 is built from 15 residues. This CDR3 reads CASSVGGQENQPQHF. The CDR3 DNA is TGTGCCAGCAGCGTAGGTGGCCAGGAGAATCAGCCCCAGCATTTT.

J is TRBJ1-1 and V is TRBV10-3, with D maybe TRBD1 (6 bases). The germline V gene has CDR1 ENHRY and CDR2 SYGVKD. CDR3 size: 14 residues. Trimming stripped 3 bases from V and 1 base from J, with 9 bases between. CDR3 region: CAISDGTSNTEAFF. CDR3 coding DNA: TGTGCCATCAGTGACGGGACATCGAACACTGAAGCTTTCTTT.

This clonotype was recorded at least ten times. The V call is TRBV6-1, the J call TRBJ2-7, with 12 bases aligning to TRBD1. V was pared by 4 bases and J by 7 bases, with 5 bases of the junction left unmatched. The CDR3 is 14 amino acids. Germline CDR1 MNHNS, CDR2 SASEGT. The CDR3: CASSGGQGAEEQYF. In DNA form, the CDR3 reads TGTGCCAGCAGTGGGGGACAGGGGGCGGAGGAGCAGTACTTC.

This clonotype was counted ten times or more. The gene calls are TRBV7-2 and TRBJ1-2, with TRBD1 identical over 8 bases. Germline CDR1 reads SGHTA; CDR2 reads FQGNSA. The ends lost 2 bases at V and 0 bases at J; junction bases unmatched: 11. The CDR3 sequence is 18 residues long. The CDR3 DNA sequence: TGTGCCAGCAGCTTAAGCGGACTGCAGGGGGCGACTAACTATGGCTACACCTTC. Translating it yields CASSLSGLQGATNYGYTF.

This clonotype was observed at least ten times. The J gene is TRBJ2-7, the V gene TRBV14; the D gene is possibly TRBD1 (5 bases). V gave up 3 bases and J gave up 5 bases, with 11 bases separating them. Germline V gene data show CDR1 as SGHDN and CDR2 as FVKESK. The length of the CDR3 is 13 residues. In DNA, the CDR3 is TGTGCCAGCAGCCAGAGGATGACAGACGAGCAGTACTTC. Translation: CASSQRMTDEQYF.

Only a few counts were recorded for this clonotype. DNA of the CDR3: TGTGCCAGCAGTATTAATCGGGGCAGGGAACTGTTTTTT. Translated: CASSINRGRELFF. This chain uses TRBV6-5 with TRBJ1-4, with a weak D call TRBD1 (5 bases). CDR1 MNHEY and CDR2 SVGAGI come from the germline V gene. The CDR3 is made up of 13 amino acids. V lost 5 bases and J lost 12, with 16 bases in between.

The chain recombines TRBV6-5 with TRBJ2-7, with D perhaps matching TRBD1 or TRBD2 (5 bases each). Germline CDR1 and CDR2: MNHEY and SVGAGI. V gave up 2 bases and J gave up 6 bases, with 17 bases separating them. This CDR3 contains 15 residues. As DNA, the CDR3 is TGTGCCAGCAGTTACGTGGGGGTCCGACGGAGCGAGCAGTACTTC. Translating gives CASSYVGVRRSEQYF.

The table lists this clonotype with many counts. The chain links TRBV12-3 or TRBV12-4 to TRBJ1-5, with no clear D. The CDR3 is made up of 14 amino acids. Trimming left V 1 base short and J 4 bases short, with 8 bases between. The CDR3 nucleotides read TGTGCCAGCAGTTTAGGGGCGCAAAATCAGCCCCAGCATTTT. This codes for CASSLGAQNQPQHF.

This clonotype was counted between two and nine times. Its ends do not fully match the called genes, so a read error is possible. The rearrangement joins TRBV10-3 to TRBJ2-5; D may be TRBD1 (5 bases). The CDR3 covers 13 residues. CDR1 and CDR2 from the germline V gene are ENHRY and SYGVKD. For the CDR3, the DNA is TGTGCCAGCAGTGAAGTCAGGGAAGAGACCCAGTACTTC. Protein: CASSEVREETQYF.

This clonotype was detected once. This sequence joins TRBV9 and TRBJ1-5; 8 bases are shared with TRBD1. Germline lookup yields CDR1 SGDLS and CDR2 YYNGEE. CDR3 length: 17 residues. J gave up 9 bases and V 7 bases, and 21 bases lay outside the gene matches. DNA for the CDR3: TGTGCCAGCTCACCGGTGACAGGGGCCAACCCTATCCGGCCCCAGCATTTT. Its protein is CASSPVTGANPIRPQHF.

This clonotype was recorded a few times. CDR3 sequence: CASSLQGAGGYEQYF. The CDR3 bases are TGTGCCAGCAGCTTACAGGGAGCCGGGGGCTACGAGCAGTACTTC. The V and J genes are TRBV7-9 and TRBJ2-7; possible D gene TRBD2, 6 bases. This CDR3 is built from 15 residues. Germline V CDR1 and CDR2: SEHNR, FQNEAQ (reference sequence). V lost 2 bases to trimming and J lost 3 bases, with 14 bases between them.

This clonotype was detected ten times or more. The rearrangement joins TRBV7-9 to TRBJ2-2; D might be TRBD2 (5 bases). The CDR3 spans 14 residues. The V end was cut by 1 base, the J end by 5 bases, with 8 bases between. Germline CDR1 reads SEHNR; CDR2 reads FQNEAQ (reference sequence). The CDR3 here is CASSLGRGTGELFF. The CDR3 nucleotides read TGTGCCAGCAGCTTAGGCAGAGGGACCGGGGAGCTGTTTTTT.

As to this clonotype: It is likely a read error, because the conserved phenylalanine at the end of the CDR3 is missing. The genes are TRBV2 and TRBJ1-2; 10 bases are shared with TRBD1. The CDR3 is 15 residues long. The germline CDR1 and CDR2 sequences are SNHLY and FYNNEI. V gave up 5 bases and J gave up 8 bases; unmatched junction bases: 11. This CDR3 is CASSFRRTGGLGYTL. CDR3 in DNA: TGTGCCAGCAGTTTCCGCCGGACAGGGGGGCTAGGCTACACCCTC.

This clonotype came up a few times. The chain links TRBV5-5 to TRBJ2-7; D is unresolved. The CDR3 runs 17 residues. V was pared by 0 bases and J by 0 bases, with 16 bases between. Germline CDR1 SGHKS, CDR2 YYEKEE (reference sequence). CDR3 sequence (DNA): TGTGCCAGCAGCTTGGAGGCGGTTGTCCGCAGCTCCTACGAGCAGTACTTC. Its translation is CASSLEAVVRSSYEQYF.

The gene calls are TRBV7-9 and TRBJ2-5; TRBD1 matches at 7 bases. The CDR3 totals 14 residues. Germline V CDR1 and CDR2: SEHNR, FQNEAQ (reference sequence). With 6 bases clipped from V and 5 bases from J, the junction kept 9 bases outside the gene matches. Here the CDR3 reads CASSGTGTEETQYF. In nucleotides, the CDR3 is TGTGCCAGCAGTGGAACAGGGACAGAGGAGACCCAGTACTTC.

The V gene is TRBV11-2, the J gene TRBJ2-5; no reliable D call. Trimming took off 6 bases at V and 5 bases at J, with 10 bases between the two ends. The CDR3 sequence is 12 residues long. CDR1 is SGHAT and CDR2 is FQNNGV in the germline V gene. CDR3 sequence reads: CASSTPQETQYF. CDR3 nucleotides: TGTGCCAGCAGTACTCCGCAGGAGACCCAGTACTTC.

In this sample, this clonotype turned up a few times. This sequence joins TRBV6-2 or TRBV6-3 and TRBJ2-5; TRBD2 might be the D (6 bases). V lost 4 bases and J 9 bases, leaving 15 bases between the germline ends. Germline V gene sequence: CDR1 MNHEY, CDR2 SVGEGT. This CDR3 contains 13 residues. CDR3 in DNA: TGTGCCAGCAGTTGGAGCGCCAGGGAGGCCCAGTACTTC. Protein: CASSWSAREAQYF.

J is TRBJ2-5 and V is TRBV20-1, with 11 bases fitting TRBD1. Germline V CDR1 and CDR2: DFQATT, SNEGSKA (reference sequence). V was pared by 5 bases and J by 3 bases, with 5 bases of the junction left unmatched. The CDR3 runs to 14 residues. The CDR3 region is CSAARDRGKETQYF. The CDR3 coding sequence is TGCAGTGCTGCAAGGGACAGGGGGAAAGAGACCCAGTACTTC.

This clonotype was observed a few times. No conserved phenylalanine or tryptophan is present at the end of the CDR3, so a read error is the likely explanation. Because the CDR3's place on the DNA is in doubt, the DNA is left out and the CDR3 is given as listed by TCRdb. The V and J genes are TRBV6-5 and TRBJ2-6. CDR1 is MNHEY and CDR2 is SVGAGI in the germline V gene. Both ends counted, the CDR3 spans 8 residues. The CDR3 sequence is CAISGTHG.

This clonotype was seen at least ten times. The V and J genes are TRBV15 and TRBJ2-7, with D unclear. With 6 bases removed from V and 0 bases from J, the gap between germline ends came to 9 bases. The CDR3 runs 13 residues. CDR1 is LNHNV, CDR2 YYDKDF, per germline (reference sequence). The CDR3 protein is CATRRTGSYEQYF. CDR3 sequence (DNA): TGTGCCACCAGGAGGACGGGCTCCTACGAGCAGTACTTC.

The rearrangement joins TRBV10-3 to TRBJ1-6; D may be TRBD1 (5 bases). CDR1 is ENHRY and CDR2 is SYGVKD in the germline V gene. Trimming left V 3 bases short and J 7 bases short, with 13 bases between. This CDR3 has 15 residues. In nucleotides, the CDR3 is TGTGCCATCAGTGAATTGGGAGGGGAAAATTCACCCCTCCACTTT. Its translation: CAISELGGENSPLHF.

This clonotype was counted many times. The CDR3 loop is CASRGDRINYGYTF. CDR3 in DNA: TGTGCCAGTAGGGGTGACAGGATCAACTATGGCTACACCTTC. The chain recombines TRBV19 with TRBJ1-2, with a tentative D call TRBD1 (6 bases). The V end lost 6 bases, the J end lost 2 bases, and 13 bases lay between the germline ends. Germline lookup yields CDR1 LNHDA and CDR2 SQIVND (reference sequence). The CDR3 runs to 14 residues.

This clonotype was counted a few times. This chain links TRBV5-6 with TRBJ1-1; TRBD1 might be the D (6 bases). This CDR3 contains 14 residues. Germline CDR1 reads SGHDT; CDR2 reads YYEEEE. V was cut by 5 bases and J by 6 bases, with 17 bases left in between. The CDR3 loop is CASSTGHLLPEAFF. CDR3 DNA sequence: TGTGCCAGCAGTACGGGACATTTATTACCTGAAGCTTTCTTT.

This chain links TRBV4-3 with TRBJ1-2; 7 nucleotides line up with TRBD1. There are 14 residues in the CDR3. Looked up from germline, CDR1 is LGHNA and CDR2 is YSLEER. The V and J ends lost 3 bases and 4 bases, in that order; junction bases with no gene match: 5. The CDR3 here is CASSHIGQVYGYTF. CDR3 sequence (DNA): TGCGCCAGCAGCCATATCGGACAGGTCTATGGCTACACCTTC.

This clonotype showed up just a few times. The chain carries TRBV6-1 and TRBJ2-2; 15 bases align to TRBD2. Germline V gene sequence: CDR1 MNHNS, CDR2 SASEGT. V trimming: 5 bases; J trimming: 1 base; junction bases outside the gene matches: 5. The CDR3 extends over 18 amino acids. CDR3 residues: CASSPRTSGRENTGELFF. CDR3 coding DNA: TGTGCCAGCAGTCCAAGGACTAGCGGGAGGGAGAACACCGGGGAGCTGTTTTTT.